The following is a TCR beta chain sequence with its context. Its antigen is undetermined. PCR was performed a second time for about 7 to 12 cycles using a sample-barcoded 5' primer and a J-beta primer mix. Each sample yielded at least 3 million CDR3-containing paired-end reads. TCRdb reprocessed the 5' RACE reads with MiXCR, giving one entry per CDR3 protein. The table includes about a million distinct CDR3 sequences, about 53% detected once. V shed 4 bases and J shed 3 bases, with 17 bases lying between them. CDR1 SGHDN and CDR2 FVKESK come from the germline V gene. This CDR3 spans 16 amino acids. The sample originates from a study of blood T cells in healthy people across ages. Turning to the study itself: Per every two T cells, about one barcoded beta molecule was captured by template switching.

Study-level results: Conclusively comparing naive with antigen-experienced cells was impossible with unsorted PBMCs.

The sequence was collected from a woman aged 60-75 years in good health. Sequencing was done on a sample of blood. The chain is built from TRBV14 and TRBJ2-3; D uncertain. The CDR3 sequence is CASSPRRSFSTDTQYF. The CDR3 nucleotides read TGTGCCAGCAGCCCCCGACGGTCCTTTAGTACAGATACGCAGTATTTT.